The 13 T cell receptor beta chains given below trace back to one sample, sequenced in a study of T cell repertoires in cytomegalovirus infection. Each CDR3 protein is one row after TCRdb ran MiXCR on the reads. The data show approximately 600,000 distinct CDR3 sequences, roughly 43% seen once. Their target antigens are unknown. The source was cultured PBMCs, collected from culture after CMV antigen stimulation. Receptors originate from a human donor in good health (CMV status not recorded). Some clones in this sample may be carry-over from other donors' samples.

This clonotype was observed a few times. The V and J genes are TRBV2 and TRBJ2-3; 8 nucleotides line up with TRBD2. Germline V lookup: CDR1 SNHLY, CDR2 FYNNEI. This CDR3 spans 15 amino acids. Trimming cost V 3 bases and J 2 bases; bases outside gene matches: 4. The CDR3 is CASSEAGGFTDTQYF. DNA of the CDR3: TGTGCCAGCAGTGAGGCGGGGGGATTCACAGATACGCAGTATTTT.

The chain combines TRBV6-5 with TRBJ1-1; D possibly corresponds to TRBD1 (5 bases). Germline V gene lookup returns CDR1 MNHEY and CDR2 SVGAGI. This CDR3 has 13 residues. V shed 5 bases and J shed 4 bases, with 11 bases lying between them. In DNA, the CDR3 is TGTGCCAGCAGTGCCCCCCAGGGCACTGAAGCTTTCTTT. The encoded protein is CASSAPQGTEAFF.

This clonotype was seen more than once but under ten times. The chain's CDR3 is CASSLRQGFAADTQYF. The CDR3 region has the DNA TGTGCCAGCAGCTTAAGACAGGGGTTCGCAGCAGATACGCAGTATTTT. The chain combines TRBV7-9 with TRBJ2-3; TRBD1 aligns across 8 bases. Per the germline V gene, CDR1 is SEHNR and CDR2 is FQNEAQ (reference sequence). Trimming removed 2 bases from V and 4 bases from J; junction bases left unmatched: 8. This CDR3 contains 16 residues. Supplemented by reference TRBV7-9 and TRBJ2-3, the full variable domain reads DTGVSQNPRHKITKRGQNVTFRCDPISEHNRLYWYRQTLGQGPEFLTYFQNEAQLEKSRLLSDRFSAERPKGSFSTLEIQRTEQGDSAMYLCASSLRQGFAADTQYFGPGTRLTVL.

The rearrangement links TRBV7-9 to TRBJ2-7; 10 positions match TRBD2. Germline CDR1 and CDR2: SEHNR and FQNEAQ (reference sequence). The CDR3 contains 14 residues. The trim removed 4 bases at V and 5 bases at J, leaving 5 bases unmatched. The CDR3 spells CASSSWTSGNEQYF. The CDR3 DNA sequence: TGTGCCAGCAGCTCCTGGACTAGCGGCAACGAGCAGTACTTC.

The chain recombines TRBV7-2 with TRBJ2-7; D may be TRBD1 (6 bases). Trimming stripped 0 bases from V and 3 bases from J, with 9 bases between. This CDR3 has 14 residues. Germline lookup yields CDR1 SGHTA and CDR2 FQGNSA. CDR3: CASSLASTGYEQYF. DNA for the CDR3: TGTGCCAGCAGCTTAGCCTCGACAGGCTACGAGCAGTACTTC.

A single count supports this clonotype. The chain uses TRBV4-2 and TRBJ2-3, with TRBD1 matching over 9 bases. CDR3 size: 15 residues. V shed 2 bases, J shed 3 bases, and the junction held 3 bases outside the gene matches. The germline CDR1 and CDR2 sequences are LGHNA and YNFKEQ. CDR3 in amino acids: CASSQPGQGTDTQYF. Here the CDR3 DNA reads TGTGCCAGCAGCCAACCCGGACAGGGGACAGATACGCAGTATTTT.

This clonotype was seen only a few times. This chain connects TRBV12-3 or TRBV12-4 to TRBJ2-1; 7 bases agree with TRBD2. V shed 5 bases and J 10 bases; nucleotides not matched to a gene: 2. The CDR3 covers 11 residues. The CDR3 loop is CASSPAGEQFF. In DNA form, the CDR3 reads TGTGCCAGCAGTCCAGCGGGGGAGCAGTTCTTC.

The J gene is TRBJ2-7, the V gene TRBV7-2, with 8 bases that match TRBD2. CDR1 SGHTA and CDR2 FQGNSA come from the germline V gene. J lost 2 bases, V lost 3 bases, and 6 bases had no gene match. This CDR3 region has 15 residues. CDR3 nucleotide sequence: TGTGCCAGCAGCTTCGGGACTAGTCCCGCCTACGAGCAGTACTTC. Protein sequence: CASSFGTSPAYEQYF.

This clonotype was recorded a few times. This chain joins TRBV7-2 and TRBJ1-4, with 8 bases that match TRBD1. This CDR3 has 16 amino acids. The germline gives CDR1 SGHTA, CDR2 FQGNSA. Trimming cost V 5 bases and J 5 bases; bases outside gene matches: 10. CDR3 sequence reads: CASSPRDRRSNEKLFF. The CDR3 DNA follows: TGTGCCAGCAGCCCCCGGGACAGGAGGTCGAATGAAAAACTGTTTTTT. The complete variable domain, with remaining parts taken from reference TRBV7-2 and TRBJ1-4, reads GAGVSQSPSNKVTEKGKDVELRCDPISGHTALYWYRQSLGQGLEFLIYFQGNSAPDKSGLPSDRFSAERTGGSVSTLTIQRTQQEDSAVYLCASSPRDRRSNEKLFFGSGTQLSVL.

This clonotype was counted a few times. V usage is TRBV7-2 and J usage is TRBJ1-2, with TRBD1 matching over 8 bases. The V segment lost 5 bases and the J segment 8 bases; nucleotides outside the gene matches: 7. Germline V gives CDR1 SGHTA, CDR2 FQGNSA. The CDR3 is made up of 13 amino acids. In DNA, the CDR3 is TGTGCCAGCAGCCCGGGGACAGGTCCGGGCTACACCTTC. Protein sequence: CASSPGTGPGYTF.

This clonotype was observed a handful of times. The V call is TRBV7-2, the J call TRBJ2-5, with D possibly being TRBD2 (5 bases). The CDR3 length is 13 residues. Germline values: CDR1 SGHTA, CDR2 FQGNSA. V shed 5 bases and J shed 7 bases, with 14 bases lying between them. The chain's CDR3 is CASSAIARPTQYF. CDR3 coding DNA: TGTGCCAGCAGCGCTATAGCGAGACCGACCCAGTACTTC.

The chain links TRBV6-1 to TRBJ2-1; D is perhaps TRBD2 (5 bases). CDR3 length: 17 residues. V gave up 6 bases and J gave up 4 bases, with 22 bases separating them. Germline lookup yields CDR1 MNHNS and CDR2 SASEGT. The DNA for the CDR3 is TGTGCCAGCAGGTGGTCTTGGTGGCGAGGGCCATACAATGAGCAGTTCTTC. Amino acid sequence: CASRWSWWRGPYNEQFF.

This clonotype was counted a few times. The chain has TRBV7-2 and TRBJ1-4, with a possible D match to TRBD1 (6 bases). Germline values: CDR1 SGHTA, CDR2 FQGNSA. V dropped 4 bases and J dropped 3 bases, with 12 bases sitting between them. CDR3 length: 15 amino acids. Here the CDR3 DNA reads TGTGCCAGCAGCTCCCAGGGGTTTCCTAATGAAAAACTGTTTTTT. Translating it yields CASSSQGFPNEKLFF.